These 30 T cell receptor beta chains share one sample of origin, sequenced in a study of regulatory T cells in long-lasting Graves disease. HTBI primers from iRepertoire and Arm-PCR of CDR3 regions yielded the TCR beta libraries. In TCRdb, the multiplex PCR reads were re-called with MiXCR into one record per CDR3 protein. The table lists a few hundred thousand distinct CDR3 sequences, roughly 24% of them singletons. As to time point: persistent/refractory GD, antithyroid drugs over 5 years with positive TRAb. From RNA extracted from PBMCs, the TCR library was made. This material consisted of peripheral blood mononuclear cells (PBMCs), taken when the disease was refractory, from a patient treated with antithyroid drugs. These receptors were obtained from a woman between 40 and 50 years old with Graves disease.

This chain connects TRBV27 to TRBJ2-2; tentatively, D is TRBD1 (6 bases). There are 13 residues in the CDR3. The V and J ends lost 5 bases and 6 bases respectively, with 10 bases between them. The germline gives CDR1 MNHEY, CDR2 SMNVEV (reference sequence). CDR3 protein: CASSEGDAGELFF. The CDR3 DNA follows: TGTGCCAGCAGTGAGGGGGACGCCGGGGAGCTGTTTTTT.

Comments on this clonotype: This may be a read error: a much more frequent sequence differs by one nucleotide. The rearrangement links TRBV6-1 to TRBJ2-7; 8 bases match TRBD1. The CDR3 consists of 17 residues. Germline lookup yields CDR1 MNHNS and CDR2 SASEGT. CDR3 bases: TGTGCCAGCAGCAGTAAAATGTGGACAGGGAGCACCTACGGGCAGTACTTC. Translated, it gives CASSSKMWTGSTYGQYF.

This clonotype has ten or more counts. The chain recombines TRBV6-4 with TRBJ2-2, with TRBD2 matching over 7 bases. Per germline, CDR1 MRHNA and CDR2 SNTAGT. The V gene end was trimmed by 5 bases and the J gene end by 3 bases; junction bases not matched to a gene: 12. CDR3 length: 17 amino acids. Here the CDR3 DNA reads TGTGCCAGCAGTTACGCGGTTGTCGGGAGGTACACCGGGGAGCTGTTTTTT. Its protein is CASSYAVVGRYTGELFF.

A word on this clonotype: A read error may account for a junction end that differs from germline. The chain couples TRBV7-6 to TRBJ1-1; D might be TRBD1 (6 bases). CDR1 and CDR2 from the germline V gene are SGHVS and FNYEAQ. CDR3 length: 15 amino acids. The CDR3 spells CASSVAPGGRTEAFF. The CDR3 DNA sequence: TGTGCCAGCAGCGTAGCCCCCGGGGGCCGGACTGAAGCTTTCTTT.

This clonotype was picked up many times. The rearrangement uses TRBV27 and TRBJ2-2, with D unclear. V was clipped by 6 bases and J by 4 bases, with 12 bases between them. This CDR3 is built from 14 residues. Looked up from germline, CDR1 is MNHEY and CDR2 is SMNVEV (reference sequence). CDR3 sequence reads: CASRTYFITGELFF. In DNA form, the CDR3 reads TGTGCCAGCAGGACATACTTCATCACCGGGGAGCTGTTTTTT.

This clonotype was counted once. The gene calls are TRBV10-3 and TRBJ2-7; D remains ambiguous. The CDR3 has 13 residues. Germline V gene data show CDR1 as ENHRY and CDR2 as SYGVKD. The V end was cut by 0 bases, the J end by 3 bases, with 6 bases between. The CDR3 loop is CAISESNYYEQYF. Here the CDR3 DNA reads TGTGCCATCAGTGAGTCGAATTACTACGAGCAGTACTTC.

There are many counts of this clonotype. This chain links TRBV11-2 with TRBJ2-7; TRBD2 is a possible D gene (6 bases). There are 15 residues in the CDR3. Trimming stripped 6 bases from V and 3 bases from J, with 18 bases between. Germline lookup yields CDR1 SGHAT and CDR2 FQNNGV. The DNA for the CDR3 is TGTGCCAGCAGTAAACTCCGGGACTTGATCTACGAGCAGTACTTC. It yields the protein CASSKLRDLIYEQYF.

This clonotype was seen at least ten times. The chain has TRBV20-1 and TRBJ2-5, with TRBD2 identical over 7 bases. The CDR3 has 15 amino acids. From germline, CDR1 is DFQATT and CDR2 SNEGSKA (reference sequence). V gave up 3 bases and J gave up 4 bases; unmatched junction bases: 11. The DNA for the CDR3 is TGCAGTGCTAGGGAAGGGGACTACCATTTAGAGACCCAGTACTTC. This sequence encodes CSAREGDYHLETQYF.

This clonotype was found a few times. The V and J genes are TRBV10-2 and TRBJ2-7; D possibly matches TRBD1 or TRBD2 (5 bases each). The germline V gene has CDR1 WSHSY and CDR2 SAAADI. The CDR3 runs to 13 residues. Deletions cut 8 bases from V and 2 bases from J, with 13 bases between. CDR3 sequence: CASLAGTPYEQYF. For the CDR3, the DNA is TGCGCCAGCCTAGCCGGGACCCCCTACGAGCAGTACTTC.

At least ten counts were recorded for this clonotype. V usage is TRBV2 and J usage is TRBJ2-5; D is tentatively TRBD1 or TRBD2 (6 bases each). The V gene lost 4 bases and the J gene lost 5 bases, with 11 bases spanning the gap. CDR3 size: 13 residues. CDR1 is SNHLY, CDR2 FYNNEI, per germline. CDR3: CASSGQGTETQYF. Written as DNA, the CDR3 is TGTGCCAGCAGTGGGCAGGGGACTGAGACCCAGTACTTC.

The gene calls are TRBV19 and TRBJ2-6, with D perhaps matching TRBD1 (6 bases). This CDR3 is 15 amino acids long. Trimming left V 5 bases short and J 2 bases short, with 10 bases between. From germline, CDR1 is LNHDA and CDR2 SQIVND (reference sequence). The CDR3 DNA reads as TGTGCCAGTAGTCCCCAGGGGCCTGGGGCCAACGTCCTGACTTTC. The encoded protein is CASSPQGPGANVLTF.

This clonotype has ten or more counts. V usage is TRBV30 and J usage is TRBJ1-4; D possibly corresponds to TRBD1 (5 bases). There are 14 residues in the CDR3. Trimming took off 0 bases at V and 15 bases at J, with 20 bases between the two ends. CDR1 GTSNPN and CDR2 SVGIG come from the germline V gene (reference sequence). In DNA form, the CDR3 reads TGTGCCTGGAGTGTAGGGACCCACCTCCCTTCGGTGTTTTTT. Its translation: CAWSVGTHLPSVFF.

This clonotype was recorded many times. The chain couples TRBV20-1 to TRBJ2-2; D possibly corresponds to TRBD1 (5 bases). Trimming stripped 3 bases from V and 1 base from J, with 12 bases between. The germline V gene encodes CDR1 DFQATT and CDR2 SNEGSKA (reference sequence). This CDR3 comprises 15 residues. The chain's CDR3 is CSARWGTVNTGELFF. DNA of the CDR3: TGCAGTGCTAGGTGGGGCACTGTGAACACCGGGGAGCTGTTTTTT.

About this clonotype itself: No conserved phenylalanine or tryptophan ends this CDR3, so it is likely a read error. J is TRBJ2-7 and V is TRBV28, with 7 bases matching TRBD2. V trimming: 8 bases; J trimming: 2 bases; junction bases outside the gene matches: 9. This CDR3 is 14 amino acids long. CDR1 is MDHEN, CDR2 SYDVKM, per germline. The DNA of the CDR3 is TGTGCCAGCTATGGGGCTAGCGGTACCTACGAGCAGTACCTC. This sequence encodes CASYGASGTYEQYL.

This clonotype was counted many times. An end of the junction does not agree with germline; a read error may underlie this. The chain carries TRBV20-1 and TRBJ2-7; 7 positions match TRBD2. Germline loops: CDR1 DFQATT, CDR2 SNEGSKA (reference sequence). This CDR3 is built from 15 residues. CDR3 residues: CSARDWETSSHEQYF. In DNA form, the CDR3 reads TGCAGTGCTAGAGATTGGGAGACTAGCTCCCACGAGCAGTACTTC.

This clonotype was counted many times. The V call is TRBV5-6, the J call TRBJ2-5; TRBD1 is a possible D gene (6 bases). The CDR3 contains 13 residues. Trimming left V 3 bases short and J 7 bases short, with 13 bases between. The germline V gene encodes CDR1 SGHDT and CDR2 YYEEEE. The CDR3 loop reads CASSSGHLGTQYF. In DNA, the CDR3 is TGTGCCAGCAGCTCGGGACACCTTGGGACCCAGTACTTC.

This clonotype appeared many times. This chain connects TRBV28 to TRBJ2-7; 7 nucleotides align to TRBD2. Germline values: CDR1 MDHEN, CDR2 SYDVKM. The CDR3 is made up of 16 amino acids. The V segment lost 4 bases and the J segment 5 bases; nucleotides outside the gene matches: 14. CDR3 sequence (DNA): TGTGCCAGCAGTTCCCCCGGCGGGAGCGGAAAGGACGAGCAGTACTTC. Protein product: CASSSPGGSGKDEQYF.

The table lists this clonotype with many counts. The V gene is TRBV7-8, the J gene TRBJ2-5, with D tentatively TRBD2 (5 bases). Trimming shortened V by 5 bases and J by 5 bases, and 12 bases separated the two germline ends. Germline-derived CDR1 and CDR2 are SGHVS and FQNEAQ. There are 13 residues in the CDR3. The CDR3 is CASSTGFRETQYF. CDR3 coding DNA: TGTGCCAGCAGCACGGGATTTCGGGAGACCCAGTACTTC.

This clonotype turned up a few times. The chain carries TRBV6-1 and TRBJ2-3; unclear D gene. In germline, CDR1 is MNHNS, CDR2 SASEGT. V dropped 5 bases and J dropped 5 bases, with 11 bases sitting between them. The CDR3 totals 13 residues. CDR3 protein: CASSRVLVDTQYF. CDR3 DNA: TGTGCCAGCAGTCGAGTCCTAGTAGATACGCAGTATTTT.

The V gene is TRBV5-1, the J gene TRBJ2-1; 13 bases fit TRBD2. Germline V CDR1 and CDR2: SGHRS, YFSETQ. The CDR3 is 16 residues long. V trimming: 0 bases; J trimming: 7 bases; junction bases outside the gene matches: 4. The CDR3 is CASSLAGTSGINEQFF. CDR3 DNA: TGCGCCAGCAGCTTGGCAGGGACTAGCGGGATAAATGAGCAGTTCTTC.

The chain has TRBV4-1 and TRBJ1-5; D gene ambiguous. Germline loops: CDR1 MGHRA, CDR2 YSYEKL. The ends were cut back, 4 bases at V and 6 bases at J, with 10 bases in the middle. This CDR3 region has 13 residues. In DNA form, the CDR3 reads TGCGCCAGCAGCCTAGAAAAAGGTCAGCCCCAGCATTTT. Its protein is CASSLEKGQPQHF.

This chain connects TRBV5-1 to TRBJ2-7, with 8 bases matching TRBD1. This CDR3 region has 15 residues. J gave up 1 base and V 4 bases, and 7 bases lay outside the gene matches. In germline, CDR1 is SGHRS, CDR2 YFSETQ. The CDR3 sequence is CASSALRGLSYEQYF. In DNA, the CDR3 is TGCGCCAGCAGCGCACTCAGGGGGCTATCCTACGAGCAGTACTTC.

Ten or more counts support this clonotype. In DNA, the CDR3 is TGTGCCAGCAGTTTCGGGACTAGTATCCACGAGCAGTACTTC. As protein: CASSFGTSIHEQYF. The gene calls are TRBV12-3 or TRBV12-4 and TRBJ2-7, with 8 bases lining up with TRBD2. The CDR3 totals 14 residues. The V and J ends lost 3 bases and 5 bases, in that order; junction bases with no gene match: 6.

CDR3 sequence reads: CSASVLAGFNQPQHF. CDR3 bases: TGCAGTGCTAGTGTTCTTGCCGGGTTTAATCAGCCCCAGCATTTT. This chain uses TRBV20-1 with TRBJ1-5; D is unresolved. Looked up from germline, CDR1 is DFQATT and CDR2 is SNEGSKA (reference sequence). CDR3 size: 15 residues. V lost 3 bases and J lost 4, with 16 bases in between.

This clonotype was seen at least ten times. The chain has TRBV11-2 and TRBJ2-5, with D perhaps TRBD2 (6 bases). The CDR3 has 13 amino acids. V lost 9 bases and J lost 5, with 16 bases in between. CDR1 is SGHAT, CDR2 FQNNGV, per germline. The CDR3 sequence is CASVYPGEETQYF. DNA for the CDR3: TGTGCCAGTGTTTACCCGGGGGAGGAGACCCAGTACTTC.

Written as DNA, the CDR3 is TGCGCCAGCAGCACCACAGGGAACGGTGGCTACACCTTC. Amino acids: CASSTTGNGGYTF. V usage is TRBV5-1 and J usage is TRBJ1-2; tentatively, D is TRBD1 (6 bases). The V gene lost 4 bases and the J gene lost 7 bases, with 14 bases spanning the gap. Germline V gene data show CDR1 as SGHRS and CDR2 as YFSETQ. The length of the CDR3 is 13 residues. Variable domain in full (rest from reference TRBV5-1 and TRBJ1-2): KAGVTQTPRYLIKTRGQQVTLSCSPISGHRSVSWYQQTPGQGLQFLFEYFSETQRNKGNFPGRFSGRQFSNSRSEMNVSTLELGDSALYLCASSTTGNGGYTFGSGTRLTVV.

The chain is built from TRBV18 and TRBJ2-2; tentative D call: TRBD1 (5 bases). Trimming removed 10 bases at V and 1 base at J, with 10 bases between. CDR1 is KGHSH and CDR2 is LQKENI in the germline V gene. The CDR3 covers 13 residues. The CDR3 DNA is TGTGCCACCTCGACAGTGAACACCGGGGAGCTGTTTTTT. The encoded protein is CATSTVNTGELFF.

A note on this clonotype: This may arise from a read error, as a much more abundant clone is one base away. The chain employs TRBV11-2 and TRBJ2-4; D unclear. The CDR3 has 15 residues. Trimming left V 7 bases short and J 0 bases short, with 13 bases between. Germline assignment: CDR1 SGHAT and CDR2 FQNNGV. CDR3 bases: TGTGCCAGCAACCCCCACCGTCTAGCCAAAAACATTCAGTACTTC. The encoded protein is CASNPHRLAKNIQYF.

This clonotype was detected many times. As DNA, the CDR3 is TGTGCCAGCAGTTTAGGGTTTAGCGGCTACGAGCAGTACTTC. This translates into CASSLGFSGYEQYF. J is TRBJ2-7 and V is TRBV27, with TRBD2 as a possible D gene (6 bases). The CDR3 contains 14 residues. Germline V gives CDR1 MNHEY, CDR2 SMNVEV (reference sequence). V lost 2 bases and J lost 3, with 11 bases in between.

J is TRBJ1-1 and V is TRBV4-1; a possible D gene is TRBD1 (5 bases). The V end lost 1 base, the J end lost 3 bases, and 9 bases lay between the germline ends. Per the germline V gene, CDR1 is MGHRA and CDR2 is YSYEKL. This CDR3 comprises 14 residues. The CDR3 DNA follows: TGCGCCAGCAGCCAAGGACAGACTGACACTGAAGCTTTCTTT. It is translated as CASSQGQTDTEAFF.